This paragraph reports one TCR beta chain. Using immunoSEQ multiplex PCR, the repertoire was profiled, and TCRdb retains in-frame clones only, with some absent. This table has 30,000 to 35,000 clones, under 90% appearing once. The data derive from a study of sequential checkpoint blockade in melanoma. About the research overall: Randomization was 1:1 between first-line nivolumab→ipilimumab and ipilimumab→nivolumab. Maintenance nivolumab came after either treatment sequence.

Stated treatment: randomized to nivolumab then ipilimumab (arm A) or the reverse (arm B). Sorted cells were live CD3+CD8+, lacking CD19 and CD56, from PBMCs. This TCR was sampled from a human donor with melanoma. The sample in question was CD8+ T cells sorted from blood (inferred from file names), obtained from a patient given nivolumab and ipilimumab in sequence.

CDR3 coding DNA: TGTGCCAGCAGCTTGGCAGGGGGCGGCTACACCTTC. This translates into CASSLAGGGYTF. The chain links TRBV5-6 to TRBJ1-2; TRBD1 matches at 8 bases. This CDR3 comprises 12 residues. CDR1 is SGHDT and CDR2 is YYEEEE in the germline V gene. V shed 0 bases and J 8 bases; nucleotides not matched to a gene: 0.